This T cell receptor (beta chain) was captured by sequencing in a study of blood T cell repertoires in COVID-19. About the study: The cDNA or gDNA used as material had been derived from T cells, B-cell-depleted T cells, or PBMCs.

The repertoire was sequenced with immunoSEQ multiplex PCR; TCRdb's copy has only in-frame clones and lacks some. The profile shows about 440,000 clones, about 91% of them singletons. This clone was seen only once. The CDR3 runs 13 residues. Germline V gene lookup returns CDR1 MDHEN and CDR2 SYDVKM. Trimming left V 8 bases short and J 5 bases short, with 15 bases between. The Seattle site enrolled patients during active infection and followed them longitudinally. This receptor was taken from a woman aged 45 to 65 with COVID-19, enrolled during active disease. The chain recombines TRBV28 with TRBJ1-1, with D tentatively TRBD1 (6 bases). The sequenced material came from peripheral blood. The CDR3 DNA follows: TGTGCCAGCCACTCGACTACAGGGACTGAAGCTTTCTTT. It specifies CASHSTTGTEAFF.